This T cell receptor (beta chain) was observed in a study of OX40 agonist ivuxolimab in advanced cancers. Study background: Patients in the trial were receiving intravenous ivuxolimab every 2 weeks, at doses of 0.01 to 10 mg/kg. Prior checkpoint blockade (anti-PD-1, anti-PD-L1 or anti-CTLA-4) was permitted; approximately 40% had it. Study-level findings and limits: Fewer expanded clones were found on average in CD4+ than in CD8+ T cells.

The assay was immunoSEQ multiplex PCR, and TCRdb's table has in-frame clones only and misses some. The repertoire holds about 70,000 clones, with approximately 80% as singletons. The CDR3 loop spans 14 amino acids. Germline trimming cut 6 bases from V and 5 bases from J; bases unmatched to any gene: 8. Germline V gene lookup returns CDR1 SNHLY and CDR2 FYNNEI. With respect to this clone: Antigen: not known.

Drawing of blood for sampling happened at baseline, at cycle 4 day 1, and at cycle 7 day 1. Sample: CD4+ or CD8+ T cells sorted from blood, taken in a trial of the OX40 agonist ivuxolimab. V gene TRBV2 combines with J gene TRBJ2-7; 9 bases fit TRBD2. The source of this sequence is an adult with an advanced solid tumor such as melanoma, head and neck, liver or kidney cancer. The CDR3, as DNA: TGTGCCAGCAGAGTTAGCGGGAGTGCCCACGAGCAGTACTTC. It specifies CASRVSGSAHEQYF.